A single sample is the source of the 31 T cell receptor beta chains below, sequenced in a study of cytomegalovirus exposure and HLA in healthy donors. The study ran its PCR with 60 Vbeta and 13 Jbeta primers. Assay used: immunoSEQ multiplex PCR; TCRdb lists only in-frame clones, some missing. The sample contains under 200,000 clones, almost 85% of which appear only once. Material: PBMCs. The receptor set was obtained from a woman aged 45-65 years in good health and CMV-seronegative.

CDR3 sequence: CASSNTGTGEGYTF. The CDR3, as DNA: TGTGCCAGCAGCAACACCGGGACAGGGGAGGGCTACACCTTC. The chain links TRBV7-9 to TRBJ1-2, with 10 positions matching TRBD1. Germline V gene sequence: CDR1 SEHNR, CDR2 FQNEAQ (reference sequence). V lost 5 bases and J lost 8; bases outside the gene matches: 8. This CDR3 is 14 amino acids long.

The chain recombines TRBV6-5 with TRBJ2-7, with 8 bases fitting TRBD2. Germline V lookup: CDR1 MNHEY, CDR2 SVGAGI. With 0 bases clipped from V and 4 bases from J, the junction kept 5 bases outside the gene matches. The CDR3 spans 15 residues. In DNA form, the CDR3 reads TGTGCCAGCAGTTACTCTACGGGGGGGGGATACGAGCAGTACTTC. Amino acids: CASSYSTGGGYEQYF.

The chain recombines TRBV15 with TRBJ2-7; the match to TRBD1 covers 9 bases. Germline assignment: CDR1 LNHNV and CDR2 YYDKDF (reference sequence). There are 15 residues in the CDR3. Losses at the gene ends were 3 bases for V and 2 bases for J; bases not matched to a gene: 5. The CDR3 here is CATSSHRGPPYEQYF. The CDR3 nucleotides are TGTGCCACCAGCAGCCACAGGGGGCCCCCCTACGAGCAGTACTTC.

V usage is TRBV10-3 and J usage is TRBJ1-6, with 8 bases aligning to TRBD1. The CDR3 runs 14 residues. Germline-derived CDR1 and CDR2 are ENHRY and SYGVKD. V gave up 6 bases and J gave up 5 bases; unmatched junction bases: 3. The CDR3 sequence: CAIRSDRDNSPLHF. CDR3 DNA: TGTGCCATCAGATCGGACAGGGATAATTCACCCCTCCACTTT.

This clone was counted between two and nine times. This chain uses TRBV7-6 with TRBJ1-2, with 9 nucleotides matching TRBD1. The germline gives CDR1 SGHVS, CDR2 FNYEAQ. The V gene end was trimmed by 5 bases and the J gene end by 6 bases; junction bases not matched to a gene: 4. There are 13 residues in the CDR3. The CDR3 coding sequence is TGTGCCAGCAGCCCGGGACAGGGACATGGCTACACCTTC. Protein: CASSPGQGHGYTF.

The chain links TRBV2 to TRBJ1-4; the D gene is possibly TRBD1 (6 bases). CDR1 is SNHLY and CDR2 is FYNNEI in the germline V gene. Trimming removed 8 bases at V and 14 bases at J, with 18 bases between. The CDR3 loop spans 12 amino acids. The CDR3 reads CASGWTARDLFF. The CDR3 DNA is TGTGCCAGCGGTTGGACAGCTAGAGACCTGTTTTTT.

This chain connects TRBV7-9 to TRBJ1-4; D is uncertain. V lost 5 bases to trimming and J lost 8 bases, with 12 bases between them. The CDR3 contains 13 residues. The germline gives CDR1 SEHNR, CDR2 FQNEAQ (reference sequence). The CDR3 DNA follows: TGTGCCAGCAGCAACCCTCCTCAGGAAAAACTGTTTTTT. It translates to CASSNPPQEKLFF.

On this clone: The sample holds other DNA sequences that translate to the same CDR3. V gene TRBV2 combines with J gene TRBJ2-1; 11 nucleotides match TRBD2. The CDR3 totals 14 residues. The V and J ends lost 7 bases and 7 bases, in that order; junction bases with no gene match: 6. Germline CDR1 reads SNHLY; CDR2 reads FYNNEI. The CDR3 is CASTGLAGGNEQFF. CDR3 bases: TGTGCCAGCACCGGACTAGCGGGCGGGAATGAGCAGTTCTTC.

This chain links TRBV6-1 with TRBJ2-1; 9 bases match TRBD2. Germline V gives CDR1 MNHNS, CDR2 SASEGT. This CDR3 is 13 amino acids long. V lost 0 bases and J lost 13; bases outside the gene matches: 4. The CDR3 DNA reads TGTGCCAGCAGTGAAGCTGGACTAGCGCAACAGTTCTTC. Its protein is CASSEAGLAQQFF.

In DNA form, the CDR3 reads TGTGCCAGCGCAGGGCGGGACAGGGTGGACAATGAGCAGTTCTTC. It codes for CASAGRDRVDNEQFF. The V gene is TRBV27, the J gene TRBJ2-1; 9 nucleotides agree with TRBD1. The length of the CDR3 is 15 residues. From germline, CDR1 is MNHEY and CDR2 SMNVEV (reference sequence). The trim removed 8 bases at V and 5 bases at J, leaving 10 bases unmatched.

CDR3 residues: CASSPGTQGWDQPQHF. CDR3 DNA sequence: TGTGCCAGCTCACCTGGAACGCAGGGGTGGGATCAGCCCCAGCATTTT. The V and J genes are TRBV18 and TRBJ1-5, with D possibly TRBD1 on 6 matching bases. The CDR3 sequence is 16 residues long. The germline V gene has CDR1 KGHSH and CDR2 LQKENI. V was shortened by 3 bases and J by 5 bases, with 17 bases between the two germline ends.

This clone was detected only a few times. The chain uses TRBV15 and TRBJ2-1; tentative D call: TRBD2 (6 bases). Germline CDR1 LNHNV, CDR2 YYDKDF (reference sequence). V gave up 5 bases and J gave up 6 bases, with 14 bases separating them. This CDR3 has 14 residues. CDR3 region: CATSPRTTGNEQFF. DNA for the CDR3: TGTGCCACCAGCCCCCGGACTACGGGCAATGAGCAGTTCTTC.

The chain links TRBV9 to TRBJ2-1, with D perhaps matching TRBD2 (5 bases). Trimming removed 4 bases at V and 6 bases at J, with 11 bases between. Germline CDR1 SGDLS, CDR2 YYNGEE. The CDR3 runs to 13 residues. The CDR3: CASSTVSGNEQFF. CDR3 coding DNA: TGTGCCAGCAGCACCGTGAGCGGCAATGAGCAGTTCTTC.

This chain uses TRBV6-6 with TRBJ2-3; unclear D gene. This CDR3 spans 14 amino acids. Germline-derived CDR1 and CDR2 are MNHNY and SVGAGI (reference sequence). V was trimmed by 6 bases and J by 2 bases, leaving 12 bases between them. CDR3 sequence reads: CASRAPSFTDTQYF. In DNA form, the CDR3 reads TGTGCCAGCAGAGCCCCATCCTTCACAGATACGCAGTATTTT.

The chain has TRBV5-6 and TRBJ2-5, with TRBD2 matching over 8 bases. The CDR3 runs 16 residues. The V gene end was trimmed by 0 bases and the J gene end by 1 base; junction bases not matched to a gene: 5. Germline assignment: CDR1 SGHDT and CDR2 YYEEEE. CDR3 region: CASSLVRGGFQETQYF. DNA of the CDR3: TGTGCCAGCAGCTTGGTCCGGGGGGGCTTCCAAGAGACCCAGTACTTC.

The V call is TRBV5-1, the J call TRBJ1-3, with TRBD1 matching over 9 bases. V shed 4 bases, J shed 1 base, and the junction held 6 bases outside the gene matches. The germline V gene has CDR1 SGHRS and CDR2 YFSETQ. This CDR3 is 16 amino acids long. CDR3 sequence (DNA): TGCGCCAGCAGCGGTCGGGACAGGGTTTCTGGAAACACCATATATTTT. It specifies CASSGRDRVSGNTIYF.

This clone was seen more than once but under ten times. The chain is built from TRBV15 and TRBJ2-1; 7 bases match TRBD2. Unmatched junction bases numbered 4, after V lost 1 base and J lost 7 bases. The CDR3 loop spans 14 amino acids. Germline CDR1 LNHNV, CDR2 YYDKDF (reference sequence). The CDR3: CATSRAAGANEQFF. In DNA form, the CDR3 reads TGTGCCACCAGCAGAGCGGCGGGAGCTAATGAGCAGTTCTTC.

The J gene is TRBJ1-5, the V gene TRBV28; 8 nucleotides agree with TRBD1. With V trimmed by 7 bases and J by 3 bases, 8 bases remained unmatched. Germline CDR1 and CDR2: MDHEN and SYDVKM. The CDR3 length is 15 residues. CDR3 protein: CASTPTGVINQPQHF. For the CDR3, the DNA is TGTGCCAGCACCCCGACAGGGGTCATCAATCAGCCCCAGCATTTT. Drawing the rest from reference TRBV28 and TRBJ1-5, the complete variable domain is DVKVTQSSRYLVKRTGEKVFLECVQDMDHENMFWYRQDPGLGLRLIYFSYDVKMKEKGDIPEGYSVSREKKERFSLILESASTNQTSMYLCASTPTGVINQPQHFGDGTRLSIL.

This clone has just a few counts. V and J are TRBV15 and TRBJ2-2; 10 bases fit TRBD1. V shed 8 bases and J 0 bases; nucleotides not matched to a gene: 3. Germline assignment: CDR1 LNHNV and CDR2 YYDKDF (reference sequence). The CDR3 extends over 15 amino acids. CDR3 sequence: CATRDRGPNTGELFF. The CDR3 DNA reads TGTGCCACCCGTGACAGGGGGCCGAACACCGGGGAGCTGTTTTTT.

This chain connects TRBV13 to TRBJ2-2; 9 bases are a match to TRBD2. CDR3 length: 16 amino acids. V was pared by 5 bases and J by 3 bases, with 7 bases of the junction left unmatched. Germline CDR1 reads PRHDT; CDR2 reads FYEKMQ (reference sequence). CDR3 nucleotides: TGTGCCAGCAGCGCAGGCGGCGGGGGGGACACCGGGGAGCTGTTTTTT. It encodes CASSAGGGGDTGELFF.

This clone was picked up one time. This chain connects TRBV19 to TRBJ2-7, with D tentatively TRBD1 (5 bases). Germline loops: CDR1 LNHDA, CDR2 SQIVND (reference sequence). Deletions cut 2 bases from V and 3 bases from J, with 17 bases between. CDR3 length: 16 amino acids. The CDR3 DNA follows: TGTGCCAGTAGTATAAAGGACCAGCAGGGCCTCTACGAGCAGTACTTC. Encoded protein: CASSIKDQQGLYEQYF.

J is TRBJ1-3 and V is TRBV28; TRBD1 agrees at 10 bases. Per germline, CDR1 MDHEN and CDR2 SYDVKM. V lost 6 bases and J lost 4; bases outside the gene matches: 6. CDR3 length equals 15 residues. As DNA, the CDR3 is TGTGCCAGCAGGGACAGGGGGGTAGGAGGAAACACCATATATTTT. Its protein product is CASRDRGVGGNTIYF. Combining the CDR3 with reference TRBV28 and TRBJ1-3 gives the whole variable domain DVKVTQSSRYLVKRTGEKVFLECVQDMDHENMFWYRQDPGLGLRLIYFSYDVKMKEKGDIPEGYSVSREKKERFSLILESASTNQTSMYLCASRDRGVGGNTIYFGEGSWLTVV.

This clone was seen just once. The chain links TRBV28 to TRBJ2-3; TRBD1 matches 7 bases. Germline assignment: CDR1 MDHEN and CDR2 SYDVKM. Germline trimming cut 2 bases from V and 4 bases from J; bases unmatched to any gene: 9. This CDR3 comprises 16 residues. The CDR3 protein is CASSLGTDQGADTQYF. The CDR3 DNA sequence: TGTGCCAGCAGTTTAGGGACAGATCAGGGCGCAGATACGCAGTATTTT.

The chain joins TRBV7-9 to TRBJ1-3; 9 bases agree with TRBD1. V lost 5 bases, J lost 2 bases, and 4 bases stayed unmatched. This CDR3 has 15 residues. CDR1 SEHNR and CDR2 FQNEAQ come from the germline V gene (reference sequence). The CDR3 coding sequence is TGTGCCAGCAGCCAACAGGGGGCAACTGGAAACACCATATATTTT. This gives the protein CASSQQGATGNTIYF.

J is TRBJ2-1 and V is TRBV12-5; a weak D match, TRBD1 (6 bases). The V gene's germline CDR1 is LGHNT and CDR2 FRNRAP. The CDR3 is made up of 21 amino acids. Trimming removed 0 bases at V and 0 bases at J, with 24 bases between. The CDR3 nucleotides read TGTGCTAGTGGTTTGGTGGGAAACCGGGACACAGCCCTGAGCTCCTACAATGAGCAGTTCTTC. Translating gives CASGLVGNRDTALSSYNEQFF. Filled out from reference TRBV12-5 and TRBJ2-1, the complete variable domain reads DARVTQTPRHKVTEMGQEVTMRCQPILGHNTVFWYRQTMMQGLELLAYFRNRAPLDDSGMPKDRFSAEMPDATLATLKIQPSEPRDSAVYFCASGLVGNRDTALSSYNEQFFGPGTRLTVL.

This chain joins TRBV11-3 and TRBJ2-3, with 9 positions matching TRBD2. This CDR3 has 17 residues. The junction had 11 bases not matched to a gene; V was cut back by 5 bases and J by 2 bases. Germline values: CDR1 SGHNT, CDR2 YENEEA. The CDR3 is CASSLGKGGRDTDTQYF. As DNA, the CDR3 is TGTGCCAGCAGCCTAGGGAAGGGCGGGAGGGACACAGATACGCAGTATTTT.

The genes are TRBV29-1 and TRBJ1-1; no definite D call. Trimming took off 4 bases at V and 1 base at J, with 4 bases between the two ends. From germline, CDR1 is SQVTM and CDR2 ANQGSEA. The CDR3 consists of 11 residues. In nucleotides, the CDR3 is TGCAGCGTTGGTAAGAACACTGAAGCTTTCTTT. The encoded protein is CSVGKNTEAFF.

The chain uses TRBV7-3 and TRBJ2-3; possibly TRBD2 for D (7 bases). CDR1 and CDR2 from the germline V gene are SGHTA and FQGTGA. The CDR3 runs 16 residues. Trimming stripped 0 bases from V and 2 bases from J, with 12 bases between. CDR3 sequence reads: CASSLTGGLITDTQYF. The CDR3 region has the DNA TGTGCCAGCAGCTTAACGGGGGGGCTTATCACAGATACGCAGTATTTT.

V and J are TRBV7-2 and TRBJ2-3; possibly TRBD1 for D (6 bases). Trimming left V 3 bases short and J 6 bases short, with 10 bases between. Germline CDR1 reads SGHTA; CDR2 reads FQGNSA. This CDR3 spans 13 amino acids. The CDR3 loop is CASSFSRGDTQYF. The CDR3 nucleotides are TGTGCCAGCAGCTTCTCAAGGGGGGATACGCAGTATTTT.

V is TRBV23-1 and J is TRBJ2-3; 10 nucleotides match TRBD1. TRBV23-1 is treated as an ORF (open reading frame) with a function not yet certain. The CDR3 contains 15 residues. V was clipped by 2 bases and J by 6 bases; unmatched bases: 5. The CDR3 loop is CASSQGTGAKDTQYF. The CDR3 bases are TGCGCCAGCAGTCAAGGGACAGGGGCGAAGGATACGCAGTATTTT.

The chain uses TRBV5-5 and TRBJ1-1, with 7 bases identical to TRBD1. The CDR3 spans 14 residues. The germline V gene has CDR1 SGHKS and CDR2 YYEKEE (reference sequence). V lost 0 bases to trimming and J lost 2 bases; unmatched junction nucleotides: 1. CDR3 DNA: TGTGCCAGCAGCTTGGACAGGGGAAACACTGAAGCTTTCTTT. Translating it yields CASSLDRGNTEAFF.